This is a list of T cell receptor beta chains from one sample in a study of cytomegalovirus exposure and HLA in healthy donors. Clones were sequenced by immunoSEQ multiplex PCR, and TCRdb holds only the in-frame ones, with some missing. The profile shows under 200,000 clones, approximately 87% of them singletons. Material for sequencing was PBMCs. The source is a woman aged 25 to 39 in good health and CMV-seronegative. The CDR3 runs from the conserved cysteine through the conserved F or W. The D gene is left open where the match is weak. Clone size is not always given. Where it is, it says once, few, many or a class for expanded clones.

j_call: TRBJ2-2; clone_size: NA; v_call: TRBV5-1; d_call: TRBD1; cdr3_aa: CASSRTGGPNTGELFF; cdr3_nt: TGCGCCAGCAGCCGAACAGGGGGCCCGAACACCGGGGAGCTGTTTTTT
j_call: TRBJ2-1; clone_size: once; v_call: TRBV2; d_call: TRBD2; cdr3_aa: CASSPTSGSNNEQFF; cdr3_nt: TGTGCCAGCAGCCCGACTAGCGGGAGCAACAATGAGCAGTTCTTC
j_call: TRBJ1-6; clone_size: NA; v_call: TRBV7-6; d_call: NA; cdr3_aa: CASSLAQESSPLHF; cdr3_nt: TGTGCCAGCAGCTTAGCGCAGGAGAGTTCACCCCTCCACTTT
j_call: TRBJ1-2; clone_size: NA; v_call: TRBV5-1; d_call: TRBD1; cdr3_aa: CASSRVTGNNYGYTF; cdr3_nt: TGCGCCAGCAGCCGAGTGACAGGGAATAACTATGGCTACACCTTC
j_call: TRBJ2-5; clone_size: once; v_call: TRBV4-3; d_call: NA; cdr3_aa: CASSNEVGAGRETQYF; cdr3_nt: TGCGCCAGCAGCAACGAGGTTGGGGCAGGGAGAGAGACCCAGTACTTC
j_call: TRBJ2-6; clone_size: NA; v_call: TRBV6-5; d_call: NA; cdr3_aa: CASSSGANVLTF; cdr3_nt: TGTGCCAGCAGTTCTGGGGCCAACGTCCTGACTTTC
j_call: TRBJ2-3; clone_size: NA; v_call: TRBV9; d_call: NA; cdr3_aa: CASSAPGYTQYF; cdr3_nt: TGTGCCAGCAGCGCCCCCGGTTATACGCAGTATTTT
j_call: TRBJ2-6; clone_size: NA; v_call: TRBV21-1; d_call: NA; cdr3_aa: CASSATGPLASGANVLTF; cdr3_nt: TGTGCCAGCAGCGCGACAGGTCCACTAGCGTCTGGGGCCAACGTCCTGACTTTC
j_call: TRBJ2-7; clone_size: NA; v_call: TRBV15; d_call: TRBD1; cdr3_aa: CATRRDRGSGGPYEQYF; cdr3_nt: TGTGCCACCAGAAGGGACAGGGGTTCCGGGGGGCCCTACGAGCAGTACTTC
j_call: TRBJ2-3; clone_size: NA; v_call: TRBV6-5; d_call: NA; cdr3_aa: CASSRSPSDTQYF; cdr3_nt: TGTGCCAGCAGCCGCAGTCCGTCCGATACGCAGTATTTT
j_call: TRBJ2-7; clone_size: NA; v_call: TRBV4-3; d_call: TRBD1; cdr3_aa: CASSQVLDRGREQYF; cdr3_nt: TGCGCCAGCAGCCAAGTTTTGGACAGGGGGCGCGAGCAGTACTTC
j_call: TRBJ2-3; clone_size: once; v_call: TRBV18; d_call: NA; cdr3_aa: CASSPTGASTDTQYF; cdr3_nt: TGTGCCAGCTCACCAACCGGGGCCAGCACAGATACGCAGTATTTT
j_call: TRBJ2-5; clone_size: NA; v_call: TRBV18; d_call: NA; cdr3_aa: CASSPVLGGQETQYF; cdr3_nt: TGTGCCAGCTCACCAGTTTTAGGGGGCCAAGAGACCCAGTACTTC
j_call: TRBJ2-7; clone_size: NA; v_call: TRBV7-9; d_call: TRBD1; cdr3_aa: CASSGRDREEQGEYF; cdr3_nt: TGTGCCAGCAGCGGGCGGGACAGGGAGGAACAGGGCGAGTACTTC
j_call: TRBJ1-4; clone_size: NA; v_call: TRBV5-6; d_call: NA; cdr3_aa: CASSWGPSAPTNEKLFF; cdr3_nt: TGTGCCAGCAGCTGGGGGCCTTCTGCCCCAACTAATGAAAAACTGTTTTTT
j_call: TRBJ1-1; clone_size: few; v_call: TRBV27; d_call: NA; cdr3_aa: CASSGATEAFF; cdr3_nt: TGTGCCAGCAGCGGGGCGACTGAAGCTTTCTTT
j_call: TRBJ2-4; clone_size: few; v_call: TRBV30; d_call: NA; cdr3_aa: CAWSNRDPKNIQYF; cdr3_nt: TGTGCCTGGAGTAACAGGGACCCCAAAAACATTCAGTACTTC
j_call: TRBJ1-2; clone_size: NA; v_call: TRBV9; d_call: NA; cdr3_aa: CASSALQGFNYGYTF; cdr3_nt: TGTGCCAGCAGCGCGCTACAGGGTTTTAACTATGGCTACACCTTC
j_call: TRBJ2-1; clone_size: NA; v_call: TRBV9; d_call: TRBD2; cdr3_aa: CASSTRLAGVLEQFF; cdr3_nt: TGTGCCAGCAGCACCAGACTAGCGGGCGTGTTGGAGCAGTTCTTC
j_call: TRBJ2-5; clone_size: NA; v_call: TRBV27; d_call: TRBD2; cdr3_aa: CASSLRTWEGETQYF; cdr3_nt: TGTGCCAGCAGTTTACGGACCTGGGAGGGGGAGACCCAGTACTTC
j_call: TRBJ2-2; clone_size: NA; v_call: TRBV9; d_call: TRBD2; cdr3_aa: CASSVGGRAKGTGELFF; cdr3_nt: TGTGCCAGCAGCGTAGGAGGGAGGGCAAAGGGTACCGGGGAGCTGTTTTTT
j_call: TRBJ1-1; clone_size: NA; v_call: TRBV20-1; d_call: NA; cdr3_aa: CSARDNTEAFF; cdr3_nt: TGCAGTGCTAGAGACAACACTGAAGCTTTCTTT
j_call: TRBJ2-2; clone_size: NA; v_call: TRBV11-3; d_call: TRBD1; cdr3_aa: CASSQRGTATGELFF; cdr3_nt: TGTGCCAGCAGCCAAAGGGGGACAGCCACCGGGGAGCTGTTTTTT
j_call: TRBJ1-3; clone_size: once; v_call: TRBV4-1; d_call: TRBD1; cdr3_aa: CASSQPDRAGNTIYF; cdr3_nt: TGCGCCAGCAGCCAACCGGACAGGGCTGGAAACACCATATATTTT
j_call: TRBJ1-2; clone_size: few; v_call: TRBV6-6; d_call: TRBD1; cdr3_aa: CASHRDRGFYGYTF; cdr3_nt: TGTGCCAGCCACCGGGACAGGGGATTCTATGGCTACACCTTC
j_call: TRBJ1-2; clone_size: NA; v_call: TRBV14; d_call: NA; cdr3_aa: CASSRDIFYGYTF; cdr3_nt: TGTGCCAGCAGCCGTGACATTTTCTATGGCTACACCTTC
j_call: TRBJ2-7; clone_size: NA; v_call: TRBV5-1; d_call: NA; cdr3_aa: CASSSGGTEAYEQYF; cdr3_nt: TGCGCCAGCAGCTCGGGGGGGACAGAAGCTTACGAGCAGTACTTC
j_call: TRBJ2-3; clone_size: NA; v_call: TRBV7-2; d_call: TRBD1; cdr3_aa: CASSLRDRGVGDTQYF; cdr3_nt: TGTGCCAGCAGCTTGAGGGACAGGGGAGTAGGGGATACGCAGTATTTT
j_call: TRBJ1-4; clone_size: NA; v_call: TRBV29-1; d_call: NA; cdr3_aa: CSVETNEKLFF; cdr3_nt: TGCAGCGTTGAGACGAATGAAAAACTGTTTTTT
j_call: TRBJ1-2; clone_size: once; v_call: TRBV9; d_call: NA; cdr3_aa: CASSAGPDRNRYYGYTF; cdr3_nt: TGTGCCAGCAGCGCCGGACCTGACAGAAACCGTTATTATGGCTACACCTTC
j_call: TRBJ2-5; clone_size: NA; v_call: TRBV12-5; d_call: NA; cdr3_aa: CASGLSPGGSETQYF; cdr3_nt: TGTGCTAGTGGTTTGTCCCCCGGTGGGAGCGAGACCCAGTACTTC
j_call: TRBJ1-3; clone_size: NA; v_call: TRBV25-1; d_call: NA; cdr3_aa: CASSSAPVRNTIYF; cdr3_nt: TGTGCCAGCAGTAGCGCGCCGGTGAGAAACACCATATATTTT
j_call: TRBJ2-7; clone_size: NA; v_call: TRBV7-9; d_call: TRBD1; cdr3_aa: CASSPRGTGGYEQYF; cdr3_nt: TGTGCCAGCAGTCCCCGGGGGACAGGGGGTTACGAGCAGTACTTC
j_call: TRBJ1-1; clone_size: NA; v_call: TRBV19; d_call: TRBD1; cdr3_aa: CASSPRTGYNTEAFF; cdr3_nt: TGTGCCAGTAGTCCTCGGACAGGGTATAACACTGAAGCTTTCTTT
j_call: TRBJ1-1; clone_size: NA; v_call: TRBV7-9; d_call: NA; cdr3_aa: CASSLVTGSTVNTEAFF; cdr3_nt: TGTGCCAGCAGCTTGGTGACGGGGTCGACGGTCAACACTGAAGCTTTCTTT
j_call: TRBJ2-1; clone_size: NA; v_call: TRBV7-9; d_call: NA; cdr3_aa: CASSLRDGYNEQFF; cdr3_nt: TGTGCCAGCAGCCTCCGGGACGGTTACAATGAGCAGTTCTTC
j_call: TRBJ1-1; clone_size: NA; v_call: TRBV6-1; d_call: TRBD1; cdr3_aa: CASSGQGAITEAFF; cdr3_nt: TGTGCCAGCAGTGGACAGGGGGCGATCACTGAAGCTTTCTTT
j_call: TRBJ1-3; clone_size: NA; v_call: TRBV5-1; d_call: NA; cdr3_aa: CASSLAPAGSGNTIYF; cdr3_nt: TGCGCCAGCAGCTTGGCTCCGGCAGGCTCTGGAAACACCATATATTTT